The 19 T cell receptor beta chains reported below all come from one sample, sequenced in a study of cytomegalovirus exposure and HLA in healthy donors. Both 60 Vbeta primers and 13 Jbeta primers went into the PCR. Here immunoSEQ multiplex PCR was the method, and the copy in TCRdb shows in-frame clones only, minus some. This table has around 190,000 clones, roughly 74% appearing once. Sequenced: PBMCs. All receptors derive from a female donor in good health and CMV-seronegative.

This clone was counted once. The CDR3 loop reads CASSHPGGDEQFF. The DNA for the CDR3 is TGTGCCAGCAGCCACCCGGGGGGCGATGAGCAGTTCTTC. The chain uses TRBV5-8 and TRBJ2-1; D might be TRBD2 (7 bases). The V end lost 4 bases, the J end lost 8 bases, and 13 bases lay between the germline ends. Germline CDR1 reads SGHTS; CDR2 reads YDEGEE. The CDR3 contains 13 residues.

This chain uses TRBV4-1 with TRBJ1-4; D is perhaps TRBD1 (5 bases). The CDR3 covers 15 residues. Germline V gene data show CDR1 as MGHRA and CDR2 as YSYEKL. V shed 4 bases and J shed 7 bases, with 16 bases lying between them. The CDR3 region has the DNA TGCGCCAGCAGCCTACGGCCAGGGTCAAGTGAAAAACTGTTTTTT. Its protein product is CASSLRPGSSEKLFF.

This chain links TRBV6-5 with TRBJ1-4, with D uncertain. Germline assignment: CDR1 MNHEY and CDR2 SVGAGI. The CDR3 is 14 residues long. Trimming removed 4 bases at V and 5 bases at J, with 11 bases between. CDR3 in amino acids: CASSFGPLNEKLFF. The DNA for the CDR3 is TGTGCCAGCAGTTTTGGGCCATTGAATGAAAAACTGTTTTTT.

The J gene is TRBJ2-1, the V gene TRBV11-3; the match to TRBD2 covers 12 bases. The CDR3 is made up of 17 amino acids. CDR1 and CDR2 from the germline V gene are SGHNT and YENEEA. Unmatched junction bases numbered 11, after V lost 1 base and J lost 10 bases. The CDR3 is CASSLGLAGARSMEQFF. In nucleotides, the CDR3 is TGTGCCAGCAGCTTAGGACTAGCGGGGGCCCGATCAATGGAGCAGTTCTTC.

The genes are TRBV9 and TRBJ2-1; 10 bases agree with TRBD1. The CDR3 is 16 residues long. The germline V gene encodes CDR1 SGDLS and CDR2 YYNGEE. Trimming took 2 bases from V and 2 from J; bases not matched to a gene: 4. The CDR3 sequence: CASSVEGTGAYNEQFF. CDR3 DNA sequence: TGTGCCAGCAGCGTGGAAGGGACAGGGGCCTACAATGAGCAGTTCTTC.

This clone was seen repeatedly, ten times or more. The chain employs TRBV12-1 and TRBJ2-2; whether TRBD2, the table's D call, matches the DNA was not checked. TRBV12-1 corresponds to a pseudogene. This CDR3 has 16 amino acids. As DNA, the CDR3 is TGTGCCAGCAGCCCTAACGGACGGGGGGTGCCCGGGGAGCTGTTTTTT. Translation gives CASSPNGRGVPGELFF.

This chain connects TRBV9 to TRBJ2-7, with a tentative D call TRBD1 (6 bases). Trimming removed 0 bases at V and 0 bases at J, with 7 bases between. The length of the CDR3 is 14 residues. Germline V lookup: CDR1 SGDLS, CDR2 YYNGEE. CDR3: CASSVGQASYEQYF. The CDR3 DNA reads TGTGCCAGCAGCGTAGGACAGGCCTCCTACGAGCAGTACTTC.

The rearrangement uses TRBV5-1 and TRBJ2-1; 10 bases agree with TRBD2. V was clipped by 6 bases and J by 6 bases; unmatched bases: 6. CDR1 and CDR2 (germline): SGHRS, YFSETQ. This CDR3 has 14 residues. As DNA, the CDR3 is TGCGCCAGCAACATAGCGGGGGGACCCAATGAGCAGTTCTTC. Its translation: CASNIAGGPNEQFF. Variable domain in full (rest from reference TRBV5-1 and TRBJ2-1): KAGVTQTPRYLIKTRGQQVTLSCSPISGHRSVSWYQQTPGQGLQFLFEYFSETQRNKGNFPGRFSGRQFSNSRSEMNVSTLELGDSALYLCASNIAGGPNEQFFGPGTRLTVL.

V and J are TRBV5-8 and TRBJ2-3; D call uncertain. CDR1 SGHTS and CDR2 YDEGEE come from the germline V gene. This CDR3 is 14 amino acids long. V dropped 2 bases and J dropped 3 bases, with 10 bases sitting between them. The CDR3 sequence is CASSFGSRTDTQYF. The CDR3 coding sequence is TGTGCCAGCAGCTTCGGTAGCCGAACAGATACGCAGTATTTT.

The V and J genes are TRBV5-6 and TRBJ2-1, with TRBD1 matching over 7 bases. The V gene end was trimmed by 1 base and the J gene end by 4 bases; junction bases not matched to a gene: 14. This CDR3 spans 18 amino acids. Per germline, CDR1 SGHDT and CDR2 YYEEEE. CDR3 sequence reads: CASSLSLVRGQIYNEQFF. The CDR3, as DNA: TGTGCCAGCAGCTTGAGTCTTGTAAGGGGGCAAATATACAATGAGCAGTTCTTC.

This chain joins TRBV29-1 and TRBJ2-3; D might be TRBD2 (5 bases). The CDR3 is made up of 14 amino acids. The V end was cut by 5 bases, the J end by 0 bases, with 12 bases between. The germline gives CDR1 SQVTM, CDR2 ANQGSEA. CDR3 sequence (DNA): TGCAGCGTTCTAGCCCACCCTAGCACAGATACGCAGTATTTT. Translated: CSVLAHPSTDTQYF.

The chain recombines TRBV6-1 with TRBJ2-2, with 12 nucleotides matching TRBD2. The CDR3 is 15 amino acids. The germline V gene has CDR1 MNHNS and CDR2 SASEGT. V shed 2 bases, J shed 6 bases, and the junction held 1 base outside the gene matches. The CDR3 nucleotides read TGTGCCAGCAGTGAAAGACTAGCGGGGGCCGGGGAGCTGTTTTTT. It translates to CASSERLAGAGELFF.

This clone was detected only once. This sequence joins TRBV9 and TRBJ2-5, with 13 bases that match TRBD2. V lost 2 bases to trimming and J lost 4 bases; unmatched junction nucleotides: 5. The CDR3 covers 16 residues. Germline V CDR1 and CDR2: SGDLS, YYNGEE. The CDR3 DNA is TGTGCCAGCAGCGTTACTAGCGGGAGGGCCTTAGAGACCCAGTACTTC. As protein: CASSVTSGRALETQYF.

This clone was picked up a small number of times. The genes are TRBV7-9 and TRBJ2-5; possibly TRBD2 for D (6 bases). Trimming took off 7 bases at V and 3 bases at J, with 18 bases between the two ends. Per the germline V gene, CDR1 is SEHNR and CDR2 is FQNEAQ (reference sequence). The CDR3 contains 15 residues. CDR3 region: CASNPLERGKETQYF. In DNA form, the CDR3 reads TGTGCCAGCAACCCCCTGGAACGGGGGAAAGAGACCCAGTACTTC.

This clone was detected a few times. This chain links TRBV9 with TRBJ2-2; 11 bases are a match to TRBD1. In germline, CDR1 is SGDLS, CDR2 YYNGEE. V dropped 6 bases and J dropped 4; count of bases not matched to a gene: 5. The CDR3 consists of 15 residues. The CDR3 bases are TGTGCCAGCACTCCGGGACAGGGGGGCACCGGGGAGCTGTTTTTT. Translation: CASTPGQGGTGELFF.

The chain recombines TRBV7-9 with TRBJ1-2, with a weak D call TRBD1 (5 bases). Germline V gene lookup returns CDR1 SEHNR and CDR2 FQNEAQ (reference sequence). The CDR3 extends over 16 amino acids. V dropped 4 bases and J dropped 4 bases, with 19 bases sitting between them. The CDR3: CASSYPRVGTLYGYTF. The CDR3 DNA reads TGTGCCAGCAGCTACCCCAGGGTGGGCACACTCTATGGCTACACCTTC.

This clone was counted once. This rearrangement joins TRBV5-6 to TRBJ2-7; TRBD2 matches 11 bases. The CDR3 totals 14 residues. Trimming took 4 bases from V and 3 from J; bases not matched to a gene: 3. CDR1 is SGHDT, CDR2 YYEEEE, per germline. This CDR3 reads CASSLGTSGYEQYF. CDR3 nucleotides: TGTGCCAGCAGCCTCGGGACTAGCGGCTACGAGCAGTACTTC.

The chain links TRBV5-1 to TRBJ2-1, with D possibly TRBD2 on 6 matching bases. Trimming removed 4 bases from V and 2 bases from J, with 19 bases in between. There are 17 residues in the CDR3. Germline V gene data show CDR1 as SGHRS and CDR2 as YFSETQ. CDR3 DNA sequence: TGCGCCAGCAGCCCGGGGACGACTAGTCACGCCTACAATGAGCAGTTCTTC. It yields the protein CASSPGTTSHAYNEQFF.

The V call is TRBV19, the J call TRBJ2-1, with D possibly matching TRBD1 (6 bases). Germline V gene data show CDR1 as LNHDA and CDR2 as SQIVND (reference sequence). V lost 7 bases and J 5 bases, leaving 18 bases between the germline ends. The CDR3 consists of 15 residues. The CDR3 region has the DNA TGTGCCAGTACCATCTGGGGGCAGGGTAACAATGAGCAGTTCTTC. Its translation: CASTIWGQGNNEQFF.